This T cell receptor (beta chain) was sequenced during a study of T-cell reconstitution after alpha-beta-depleted transplantation in children. V lost 3 bases and J lost 14, with 26 bases in between. This CDR3 spans 16 amino acids. This clonotype has more than one count but fewer than ten. Researchers prepared the TCRbeta library using unique molecular identifiers, the study reports. TCRdb re-called the PCR reads through MiXCR, storing one row per CDR3 protein. The table records about 200,000 distinct CDR3 sequences, about a sixth of them present only once. The sample was PBMCs, mostly from graft donor cells, taken 360 days after TCRalphabeta/CD19-depleted stem cell transplant. This receptor was obtained from a male patient aged 2-15 years who had a stem cell transplant for acute lymphoblastic leukemia, so the T cells may come from the graft donor. This chain links TRBV12-3 or TRBV12-4 with TRBJ1-5; tentatively, D is TRBD1 (5 bases). CDR3 sequence: CASSLQSFVGQGVKHF. In DNA form, the CDR3 reads TGTGCCAGCAGTTTGCAATCTTTTGTCGGACAAGGCGTAAAGCATTTT.